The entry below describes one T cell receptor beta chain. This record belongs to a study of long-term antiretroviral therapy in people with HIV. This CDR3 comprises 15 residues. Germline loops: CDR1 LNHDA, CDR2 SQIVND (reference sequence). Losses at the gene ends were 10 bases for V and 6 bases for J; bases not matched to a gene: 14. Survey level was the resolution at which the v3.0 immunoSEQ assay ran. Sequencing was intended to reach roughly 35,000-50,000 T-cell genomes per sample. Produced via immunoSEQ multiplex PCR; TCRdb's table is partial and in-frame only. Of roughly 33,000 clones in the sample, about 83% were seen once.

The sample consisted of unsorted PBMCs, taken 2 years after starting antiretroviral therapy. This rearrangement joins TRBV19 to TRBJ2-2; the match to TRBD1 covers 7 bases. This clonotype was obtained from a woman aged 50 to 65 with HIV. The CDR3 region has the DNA TGTGCCACCCTGAAAAGACAGGGAGAGTCCGGGGAGCTGTTTTTT. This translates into CATLKRQGESGELFF. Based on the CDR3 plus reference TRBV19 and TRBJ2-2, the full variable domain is DGGITQSPKYLFRKEGQNVTLSCEQNLNHDAMYWYRQDPGQGLRLIYYSQIVNDFQKGDIAEGYSVSREKKESFPLTVTSAQKNPTAFYLCATLKRQGESGELFFGEGSRLTVL.